This T cell receptor beta chain was captured by sequencing in a study of T-cell memory formation after mild COVID-19. Study results and limitations: CD4+ contracting clones were mainly CM and EM; CD8+ ones, EMRA.

This clonotype was seen only once. Its antigen remains unidentified. 5'RACE, which relied on constant-segment primers, yielded TCR alpha and TCR beta cDNA libraries carrying sample barcodes and UMIs. MiXCR, run by TCRdb on the 5' RACE reads, gives a single entry per CDR3 protein. The data contain about 27,000 distinct CDR3 sequences, 7.4% of them singletons. Trimming took 8 bases from V and 0 from J, leaving 5 bases between them. Germline V gene sequence: CDR1 MNHEY, CDR2 SVGEGT. The CDR3 runs to 12 residues. This TCR came from an adult woman who had mild COVID-19 (a few samples of this study predate the infection). Cell type and time point are not known. The chain links TRBV6-2 or TRBV6-3 to TRBJ2-1, with D possibly TRBD2 on 5 matching bases. Sequenced: PBMCs or a T cell subset sorted from them (not recorded which). CDR3 sequence: CASRGSYNEQFF. Written as DNA, the CDR3 is TGTGCCAGCCGGGGCTCCTACAATGAGCAGTTCTTC.